The clone carrying this T cell receptor (beta chain) came up a few times. What it recognizes is unknown. The source of the sample is a study of CD8 T cells in ankylosing spondylitis. General study points: As reported, disease-linked clones showed significant enrichment in matched ankylosing spondylitis synovial fluid. Clones linked to disease, bearing a CD8+ phenotype, were relatively rare in peripheral blood.

The germline gives CDR1 GTSNPN, CDR2 SVGIG (reference sequence). This CDR3 spans 12 amino acids. Trimming removed 7 bases from V and 2 bases from J; junction bases left unmatched: 3. TCRdb ran MiXCR on the 5' RACE reads and lists one entry per CDR3 protein. The table has 200,000 to 300,000 distinct CDR3 sequences, about 11% seen once. This receptor was obtained from a male donor with ankylosing spondylitis or in good health (not recorded which). The gene calls are TRBV30 and TRBJ1-2; 8 bases align to TRBD1. Sequenced: blood, either unsorted or a sorted T cell fraction (not recorded which). DNA of the CDR3: TGTGCCTTCAGGGGGCGAAACTATGGCTACACCTTC. This codes for CAFRGRNYGYTF.